One and the same sample provided the 24 T cell receptor beta chains below, sequenced in a study of CD8 T cells in Susac syndrome. Random hexamers primed reverse transcription of about 0.45 to 1 ug RNA. MiXCR, applied by TCRdb to the immunoSEQ multiplex PCR reads, yields one record per CDR3 protein. This table holds roughly 330,000 distinct CDR3 sequences, about 92% found once. The specimen sequenced was CD4+ T cells from PBMCs. These TCRs come from a human donor with multiple sclerosis.

V and J are TRBV6-1 and TRBJ1-1, with 11 positions matching TRBD1. V lost 8 bases to trimming and J lost 4 bases; unmatched junction nucleotides: 9. This CDR3 contains 15 residues. The germline V gene has CDR1 MNHNS and CDR2 SASEGT. CDR3 coding DNA: TGTGCCAGCGCCGGACAGGGGGCGGTTGGCACTGAAGCTTTCTTT. Amino acids: CASAGQGAVGTEAFF.

V is TRBV7-8 and J is TRBJ1-1; D is perhaps TRBD1 (5 bases). The CDR3 length is 16 residues. CDR1 is SGHVS and CDR2 is FQNEAQ in the germline V gene. Deletions cut 2 bases from V and 4 bases from J, with 17 bases between. CDR3 nucleotide sequence: TGTGCCAGCAGCTTAATGGTCTCGGGGGTAGGCACTGAAGCTTTCTTT. Translated, it gives CASSLMVSGVGTEAFF.

The chain recombines TRBV6-2 or TRBV6-3 with TRBJ2-3, with unresolved D. Deletions cut 5 bases from V and 0 bases from J, with 24 bases between. This CDR3 is built from 19 residues. The germline V gene has CDR1 MNHEY and CDR2 SVGEGT. CDR3 residues: CASSDDRARWFSSTDTQYF. CDR3 sequence (DNA): TGTGCCAGCAGTGATGACCGGGCCAGGTGGTTCTCTAGCACAGATACGCAGTATTTT.

V and J are TRBV20-1 and TRBJ1-5; D is uncertain. The CDR3 is 13 residues long. Deletions cut 4 bases from V and 5 bases from J, with 12 bases between. Germline lookup yields CDR1 DFQATT and CDR2 SNEGSKA (reference sequence). CDR3 sequence reads: CSAIIGRYQPQHF. For the CDR3, the DNA is TGCAGTGCTATAATCGGACGGTATCAGCCCCAGCATTTT.

The rearrangement links TRBV20-1 to TRBJ2-1; no firm D call. The length of the CDR3 is 16 residues. Deletions cut 6 bases from V and 9 bases from J, with 27 bases between. Germline CDR1 is DFQATT and CDR2 is SNEGSKA (reference sequence). This CDR3 is CSALSLFKFNPSEQFF. CDR3 nucleotide sequence: TGCAGTGCCCTCTCCCTTTTTAAGTTTAATCCGAGTGAGCAGTTCTTC.

This clonotype was found once. This chain uses TRBV3-1 with TRBJ2-7; possibly TRBD1 for D (6 bases). V lost 4 bases and J lost 1, with 11 bases in between. In germline, CDR1 is LGHDT, CDR2 YNNKEL (reference sequence). This CDR3 contains 14 residues. Here the CDR3 DNA reads TGTGCCAGCAGCCGAGACAGGTATTCCTACGAGCAGTACTTC. Its protein is CASSRDRYSYEQYF.

The CDR3 sequence: CASSPATGELFF. CDR3 bases: TGTGCCAGCTCACCGGCCACCGGGGAGCTGTTTTTT. The rearrangement uses TRBV18 and TRBJ2-2; D gene uncertain. The CDR3 has 12 residues. The germline CDR1 and CDR2 sequences are KGHSH and LQKENI. The V end was cut by 3 bases, the J end by 4 bases, with 3 bases between.

This clonotype has a handful of counts. The V call is TRBV7-2, the J call TRBJ2-5, with D unresolved. CDR3 length: 14 residues. V lost 1 base and J 4 bases, leaving 10 bases between the germline ends. Germline V gene sequence: CDR1 SGHTA, CDR2 FQGNSA. The CDR3 loop reads CASSLVGQAETQYF. The CDR3 DNA sequence: TGTGCCAGCAGCTTAGTGGGTCAAGCAGAGACCCAGTACTTC.

The chain links TRBV29-1 to TRBJ1-4; TRBD1 matches at 9 bases. Trimming removed 0 bases from V and 8 bases from J; junction bases left unmatched: 4. The CDR3 is 14 residues long. The V gene's germline CDR1 is SQVTM and CDR2 ANQGSEA. CDR3 coding DNA: TGCAGCGTTGAAGAGACAGGGGGGGGCGAAAAACTGTTTTTT. It codes for CSVEETGGGEKLFF.

The rearrangement uses TRBV20-1 and TRBJ1-5; a weak D match, TRBD1 (6 bases). The CDR3 loop spans 14 amino acids. The germline V gene encodes CDR1 DFQATT and CDR2 SNEGSKA (reference sequence). V dropped 3 bases and J dropped 5 bases, with 14 bases sitting between them. The CDR3 DNA follows: TGCAGTGCTAGTCGGCAGGGGTGGTATCAGCCCCAGCATTTT. Residues: CSASRQGWYQPQHF.

The chain carries TRBV7-8 and TRBJ2-1, with D maybe TRBD1 (5 bases). V lost 2 bases, J lost 11 bases, and 7 bases lay in between. This CDR3 comprises 11 residues. Germline CDR1 and CDR2: SGHVS and FQNEAQ. DNA for the CDR3: TGTGCCAGCAGCTTAAAGGGGCAGCAGTTCTTC. This codes for CASSLKGQQFF.

The rearrangement joins TRBV14 to TRBJ2-5; D may match TRBD1 or TRBD2 (5 bases each). The V gene lost 2 bases and the J gene lost 2 bases, with 18 bases spanning the gap. The germline CDR1 and CDR2 sequences are SGHDN and FVKESK. The CDR3 loop spans 17 amino acids. Here the CDR3 reads CASSQPRGPRGQETQYF. The CDR3 nucleotides are TGTGCCAGCAGCCAACCTCGGGGACCGAGGGGTCAAGAGACCCAGTACTTC.

This chain connects TRBV2 to TRBJ2-5; 8 nucleotides match TRBD2. With 8 bases clipped from V and 3 bases from J, the junction kept 8 bases outside the gene matches. There are 14 residues in the CDR3. CDR1 and CDR2 from the germline V gene are SNHLY and FYNNEI. CDR3 DNA sequence: TGTGCCAGCGGCCTAGGGCGGGGGGAAGAGACCCAGTACTTC. Translating it yields CASGLGRGEETQYF.

The genes are TRBV6-2 or TRBV6-3 and TRBJ2-5; a possible D gene is TRBD1 (5 bases). This CDR3 spans 17 amino acids. Germline assignment: CDR1 MNHEY and CDR2 SVGEGT. V shed 2 bases and J shed 1 base, with 17 bases lying between them. The CDR3 DNA reads TGTGCCAGCAGTTACGGGTTGACGGCAGGGTCCCAAGAGACCCAGTACTTC. It is translated as CASSYGLTAGSQETQYF.

The chain is built from TRBV18 and TRBJ2-3; TRBD1 aligns across 10 bases. The CDR3 extends over 17 amino acids. V dropped 3 bases and J dropped 4; count of bases not matched to a gene: 10. From germline, CDR1 is KGHSH and CDR2 LQKENI. The CDR3 sequence is CASSPRVRDRGADTQYF. Here the CDR3 DNA reads TGTGCCAGCTCACCCCGAGTCCGGGACAGGGGAGCAGATACGCAGTATTTT. The full variable domain, with the rest looked up from reference TRBV18 and TRBJ2-3, is NAGVMQNPRHLVRRRGQEARLRCSPMKGHSHVYWYRQLPEEGLKFMVYLQKENIIDESGMPKERFSAEFPKEGPSILRIQQVVRGDSAAYFCASSPRVRDRGADTQYFGPGTRLTVL.

This chain uses TRBV7-9 with TRBJ2-5; 10 bases fit TRBD1. V gave up 5 bases and J gave up 3 bases; unmatched junction bases: 3. CDR1 is SEHNR and CDR2 is FQNEAQ in the germline V gene (reference sequence). The CDR3 covers 14 residues. The CDR3 is CASSPTGGKETQYF. The CDR3 DNA sequence: TGTGCCAGCAGCCCGACAGGGGGCAAAGAGACCCAGTACTTC. Complete variable domain (other parts from reference TRBV7-9 and TRBJ2-5): DTGVSQNPRHKITKRGQNVTFRCDPISEHNRLYWYRQTLGQGPEFLTYFQNEAQLEKSRLLSDRFSAERPKGSFSTLEIQRTEQGDSAMYLCASSPTGGKETQYFGPGTRLLVL.

The genes are TRBV15 and TRBJ1-2; 8 bases align to TRBD1. This CDR3 has 14 residues. Germline lookup yields CDR1 LNHNV and CDR2 YYDKDF (reference sequence). Germline trimming cut 5 bases from V and 8 bases from J; bases unmatched to any gene: 10. The CDR3 DNA follows: TGTGCCACCAGCGGGCGCATGACAGGGGACGGCTACACCTTC. Protein sequence: CATSGRMTGDGYTF.

The chain is built from TRBV7-2 and TRBJ2-2; the match to TRBD2 covers 7 bases. The germline V gene has CDR1 SGHTA and CDR2 FQGNSA. The CDR3 is 16 amino acids. V was pared by 2 bases and J by 1 base, with 4 bases of the junction left unmatched. The CDR3 DNA reads TGTGCCAGCAGCTTATCAGGGACTAAGAACACCGGGGAGCTGTTTTTT. Protein product: CASSLSGTKNTGELFF.

V gene TRBV20-1 combines with J gene TRBJ2-7, with D perhaps being TRBD1 or TRBD2 (6 bases each). The V gene's germline CDR1 is DFQATT and CDR2 SNEGSKA (reference sequence). CDR3 size: 17 residues. The CDR3 nucleotides are TGCAGCGCATACCGATCCCTTTCAGGGGACTTCTCCTACGAGCAGTACTTC. This gives the protein CSAYRSLSGDFSYEQYF.

The chain employs TRBV20-1 and TRBJ2-3, with 8 bases aligning to TRBD2. This CDR3 has 15 amino acids. The germline CDR1 and CDR2 sequences are DFQATT and SNEGSKA (reference sequence). With V trimmed by 0 bases and J by 4 bases, 6 bases remained unmatched. The CDR3: CSAREVAGRPDTQYF. In DNA, the CDR3 is TGCAGTGCTAGAGAAGTAGCGGGAAGACCAGATACGCAGTATTTT.

The rearrangement uses TRBV9 and TRBJ2-7; D is ambiguous. The CDR3 is 12 amino acids. V was shortened by 4 bases and J by 5 bases, with 10 bases between the two germline ends. Germline V gene data show CDR1 as SGDLS and CDR2 as YYNGEE. The CDR3 DNA is TGTGCCAGCAGCTTCCTTAAGGACGAGCAGTACTTC. Translating it yields CASSFLKDEQYF.

The chain employs TRBV5-1 and TRBJ2-5, with 12 bases identical to TRBD2. J was trimmed by 4 bases and V by 4 bases; bases with no gene match: 5. CDR1 is SGHRS, CDR2 YFSETQ, per germline. This CDR3 has 15 amino acids. The CDR3 sequence is CASSSPSGRVETQYF. CDR3 DNA: TGCGCCAGCAGCAGCCCTAGCGGGAGGGTAGAGACCCAGTACTTC.

The rearrangement joins TRBV20-1 to TRBJ2-1; TRBD2 matches 8 bases. The germline gives CDR1 DFQATT, CDR2 SNEGSKA (reference sequence). This CDR3 has 16 amino acids. V shed 1 base and J 8 bases; nucleotides not matched to a gene: 13. In DNA, the CDR3 is TGCAGTGCTAGAGGGGAAAGGGGACTAGATGCGTATGAGCAGTTCTTC. It specifies CSARGERGLDAYEQFF.

This clonotype was found once. This chain uses TRBV5-1 with TRBJ1-5; D is unresolved. V was trimmed by 0 bases and J by 6 bases, leaving 13 bases between them. The CDR3 is made up of 15 amino acids. The V gene's germline CDR1 is SGHRS and CDR2 YFSETQ. The CDR3 loop is CASSLVAGGSQPQHF. CDR3 DNA sequence: TGCGCCAGCAGCTTGGTTGCGGGAGGGAGTCAGCCCCAGCATTTT.